The present T cell receptor beta chain was sequenced within a study of T cell therapy after organ transplantation. The overall study: After therapy, patients were monitored for about 29 weeks. Across 2 to 6 intravenous infusions, patients got a median of 1.92 x 10^8 CMV-specific T cells. Findings and caveats of the study: Minimal repertoire change after therapy followed marked pretherapy expansions in nonresponders. Lower pretherapy CD8 clonality went with larger post-therapy fold change.

Using immunoSEQ multiplex PCR, the repertoire was profiled, and TCRdb retains in-frame clones only, with some absent. Seen here are roughly 980 clones, 66% observed once, and the top ten hold about 42%. A word on this clone: The antigen is unknown.

The germline V and J ends were trimmed by 0 bases and 15 bases, with 19 bases remaining between them. The germline CDR1 and CDR2 sequences are SQVTM and ANQGSEA. The CDR3 runs 13 residues. The sequenced sample was CD8+ T cells from blood, obtained before autologous CMV-specific T cell therapy. This clonotype was sampled from a human patient who had received a solid organ transplant and had CMV disease. The chain is built from TRBV29-1 and TRBJ2-3; D tentatively reads TRBD1 or TRBD2 (5 bases each). The CDR3 sequence: CSVEDVSGTLQYF. The CDR3 nucleotides read TGCAGCGTTGAAGATGTCTCCGGGACCCTACAATATTTT.